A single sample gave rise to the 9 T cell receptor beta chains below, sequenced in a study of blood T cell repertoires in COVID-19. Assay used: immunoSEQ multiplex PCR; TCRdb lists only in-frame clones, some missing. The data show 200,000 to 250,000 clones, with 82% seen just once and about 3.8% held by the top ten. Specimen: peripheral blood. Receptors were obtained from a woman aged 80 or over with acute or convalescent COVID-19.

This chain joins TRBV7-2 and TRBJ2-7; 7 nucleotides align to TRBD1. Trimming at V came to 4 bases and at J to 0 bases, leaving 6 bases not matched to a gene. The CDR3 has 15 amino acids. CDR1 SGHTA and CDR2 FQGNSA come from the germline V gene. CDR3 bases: TGTGCCAGCAGCTCCCGGACAGGAAGCTCCTACGAGCAGTACTTC. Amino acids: CASSSRTGSSYEQYF.

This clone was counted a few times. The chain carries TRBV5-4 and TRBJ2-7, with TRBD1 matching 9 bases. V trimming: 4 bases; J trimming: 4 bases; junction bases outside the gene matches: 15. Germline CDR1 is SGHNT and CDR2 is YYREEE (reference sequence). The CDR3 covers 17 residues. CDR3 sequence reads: CASSIGTGRGTGYEQYF. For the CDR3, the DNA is TGTGCCAGCAGCATTGGGACAGGGAGGGGGACGGGGTACGAGCAGTACTTC.

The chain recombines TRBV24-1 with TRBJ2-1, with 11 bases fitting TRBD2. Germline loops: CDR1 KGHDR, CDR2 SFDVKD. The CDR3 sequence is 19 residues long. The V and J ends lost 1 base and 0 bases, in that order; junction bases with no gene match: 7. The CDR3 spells CATSDLLAGAESSYNEQFF. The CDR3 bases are TGTGCCACCAGTGATTTACTAGCGGGGGCCGAAAGCTCCTACAATGAGCAGTTCTTC.

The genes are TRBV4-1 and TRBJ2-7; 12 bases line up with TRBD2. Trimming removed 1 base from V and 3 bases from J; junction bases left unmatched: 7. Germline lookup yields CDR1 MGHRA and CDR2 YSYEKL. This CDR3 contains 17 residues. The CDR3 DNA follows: TGCGCCAGCAGCCAAGTACACACTAGCGGGGGGAACTACGAGCAGTACTTC. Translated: CASSQVHTSGGNYEQYF.

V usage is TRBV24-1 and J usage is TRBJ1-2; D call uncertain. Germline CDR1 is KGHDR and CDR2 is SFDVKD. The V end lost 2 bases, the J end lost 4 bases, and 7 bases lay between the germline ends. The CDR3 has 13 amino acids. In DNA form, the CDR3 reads TGTGCCACCAGTGATTCACACGTCTATGGCTACACCTTC. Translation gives CATSDSHVYGYTF.

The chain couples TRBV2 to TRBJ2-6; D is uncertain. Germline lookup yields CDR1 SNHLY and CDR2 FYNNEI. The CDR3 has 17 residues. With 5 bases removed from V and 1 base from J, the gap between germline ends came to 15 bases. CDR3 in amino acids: CASSLTNPQSGANVLTF. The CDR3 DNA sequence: TGTGCCAGCAGTCTCACAAATCCTCAGTCTGGGGCCAACGTCCTGACTTTC.

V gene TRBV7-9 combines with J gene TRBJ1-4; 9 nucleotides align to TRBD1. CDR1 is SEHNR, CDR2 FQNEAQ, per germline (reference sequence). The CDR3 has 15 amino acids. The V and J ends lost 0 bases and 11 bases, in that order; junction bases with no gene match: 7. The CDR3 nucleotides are TGTGCCAGCAGCTTAGCAGGTGGGACAGGGAGGAAACTGTTTTTT. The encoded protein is CASSLAGGTGRKLFF. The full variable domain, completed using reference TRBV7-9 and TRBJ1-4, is DTGVSQNPRHKITKRGQNVTFRCDPISEHNRLYWYRQTLGQGPEFLTYFQNEAQLEKSRLLSDRFSAERPKGSFSTLEIQRTEQGDSAMYLCASSLAGGTGRKLFFGSGTQLSVL.

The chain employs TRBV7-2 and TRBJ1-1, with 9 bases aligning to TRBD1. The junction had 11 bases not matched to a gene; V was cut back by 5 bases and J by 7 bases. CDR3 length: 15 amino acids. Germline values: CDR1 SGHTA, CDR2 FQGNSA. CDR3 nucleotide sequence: TGTGCCAGCAGCCTCTGGAAGGGACAGGGAATTGAAGCTTTCTTT. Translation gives CASSLWKGQGIEAFF.

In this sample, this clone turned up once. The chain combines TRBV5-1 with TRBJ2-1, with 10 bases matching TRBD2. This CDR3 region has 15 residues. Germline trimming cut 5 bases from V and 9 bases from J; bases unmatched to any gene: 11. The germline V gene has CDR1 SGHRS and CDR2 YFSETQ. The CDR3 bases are TGCGCCAGCAGAGGGGCGGGACTAGCGATGGGTGAGCAGTTCTTC. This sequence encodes CASRGAGLAMGEQFF. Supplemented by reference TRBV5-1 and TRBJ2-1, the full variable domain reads KAGVTQTPRYLIKTRGQQVTLSCSPISGHRSVSWYQQTPGQGLQFLFEYFSETQRNKGNFPGRFSGRQFSNSRSEMNVSTLELGDSALYLCASRGAGLAMGEQFFGPGTRLTVL.